What follows are 5 T cell receptor beta chains derived from one specimen sequenced in a study of blood T cells in healthy people across ages. It was with a sample-barcoded 5' primer and a J-beta primer mix that a second PCR of roughly 7 to 12 cycles was run. TCRdb re-derived calls from the 5' RACE reads in MiXCR, one entry per CDR3 protein. This sample has roughly 2 million distinct CDR3 sequences; roughly 52% occur once, and the top ten carry approximately 2.1%. The sequenced material came from blood. The receptors here all came from a woman aged 40-49 years in good health.

J is TRBJ2-1 and V is TRBV29-1; D is unclear. V lost 4 bases to trimming and J lost 0 bases, with 7 bases between them. CDR1 SQVTM and CDR2 ANQGSEA come from the germline V gene. This CDR3 is 13 amino acids long. CDR3 coding DNA: TGCAGCGTTGTATACATCTCCTACAATGAGCAGTTCTTC. Translation: CSVVYISYNEQFF.

This clonotype was observed a few times. CDR3 amino acids: CASSTFGQETQYF. The CDR3 DNA is TGTGCCAGCAGTACGTTCGGACAAGAGACCCAGTACTTC. The chain couples TRBV27 to TRBJ2-5; D not resolved. The CDR3 covers 13 residues. The germline CDR1 and CDR2 sequences are MNHEY and SMNVEV (reference sequence). V shed 5 bases and J shed 2 bases, with 9 bases lying between them.

This clonotype came up many times. This chain links TRBV12-3 or TRBV12-4 with TRBJ2-5, with D perhaps given as TRBD1 or TRBD2 (6 bases each). The V gene lost 3 bases and the J gene lost 5 bases, with 10 bases spanning the gap. The CDR3 totals 13 residues. The CDR3 loop reads CASSLGGFETQYF. The CDR3 DNA reads as TGTGCCAGCAGTTTGGGGGGCTTCGAGACCCAGTACTTC.

This rearrangement joins TRBV20-1 to TRBJ1-2; TRBD1 agrees at 10 bases. The V and J ends lost 3 bases and 7 bases, in that order; junction bases with no gene match: 5. Germline V gene data show CDR1 as DFQATT and CDR2 as SNEGSKA (reference sequence). The CDR3 contains 13 residues. CDR3 bases: TGCAGTGCTAGCGGGACAGGGGTGGTTGGCTACACCTTC. It yields the protein CSASGTGVVGYTF.

The chain employs TRBV4-3 and TRBJ2-7; 7 nucleotides line up with TRBD2. CDR1 and CDR2 from the germline V gene are LGHNA and YSLEER. The trim removed 0 bases at V and 5 bases at J, leaving 13 bases unmatched. CDR3 length: 17 residues. The CDR3 reads CASSQDPAGRANHEQYF. DNA for the CDR3: TGCGCCAGCAGCCAAGATCCAGCGGGGAGGGCTAATCACGAGCAGTACTTC.